The 18 T cell receptor beta chains in this list originate from one sample, sequenced in a study of OX40 agonist ivuxolimab in advanced cancers. Measured with immunoSEQ multiplex PCR; TCRdb has only the in-frame clones, and not every one. The data hold 65,000 to 85,000 clones, with approximately 84% observed a single time. The sequencing here drew on CD4+ or CD8+ T cells sorted from blood, taken in a trial of the OX40 agonist ivuxolimab. The source of these receptors is an adult with an advanced solid tumor such as melanoma, head and neck, liver or kidney cancer.

The rearrangement joins TRBV7-2 to TRBJ1-2, with D possibly being TRBD1 (6 bases). Germline-derived CDR1 and CDR2 are SGHTA and FQGNSA. Trimming stripped 3 bases from V and 0 bases from J, with 11 bases between. CDR3 length equals 15 residues. The CDR3 region has the DNA TGTGCCAGCAGCTTGGGGGGCCAAGCTAACTATGGCTACACCTTC. This encodes CASSLGGQANYGYTF.

The chain has TRBV27 and TRBJ2-7; D not certain. CDR3 size: 15 residues. The V gene's germline CDR1 is MNHEY and CDR2 SMNVEV (reference sequence). V dropped 6 bases and J dropped 3 bases, with 18 bases sitting between them. The CDR3 reads CASRLKPTESYEQYF. Written as DNA, the CDR3 is TGTGCCAGCAGATTAAAACCCACAGAAAGCTACGAGCAGTACTTC.

The sample holds a few counts of this clone. The rearrangement joins TRBV7-8 to TRBJ2-5; D possibly corresponds to TRBD2 (5 bases). Trimming pared 5 bases from V and 7 bases from J, leaving 17 bases between. The CDR3 runs to 14 residues. CDR1 and CDR2 (germline): SGHVS, FQNEAQ. The CDR3 loop reads CASSPARGGATQYF. CDR3 coding DNA: TGTGCCAGCAGCCCCGCCCGGGGTGGAGCGACCCAGTACTTC.

The chain links TRBV2 to TRBJ2-7, with unresolved D. Germline lookup yields CDR1 SNHLY and CDR2 FYNNEI. V lost 1 base and J lost 4, with 11 bases in between. CDR3 length: 14 amino acids. The CDR3 reads CASSEGSLDYEQYF. The CDR3 coding sequence is TGTGCCAGCAGTGAAGGCAGTTTGGATTACGAGCAGTACTTC.

The chain couples TRBV2 to TRBJ1-2; tentative D call: TRBD1 (6 bases). The V gene lost 4 bases and the J gene lost 4 bases, with 10 bases spanning the gap. Germline V gene sequence: CDR1 SNHLY, CDR2 FYNNEI. This CDR3 comprises 13 residues. This chain's CDR3 is CASSGGTSYGYTF. The CDR3, as DNA: TGTGCCAGCAGTGGGGGGACATCCTATGGCTACACCTTC.

V gene TRBV30 combines with J gene TRBJ1-1; D perhaps matches TRBD1 (6 bases). Trimming pared 5 bases from V and 1 base from J, leaving 17 bases between. Germline assignment: CDR1 GTSNPN and CDR2 SVGIG (reference sequence). This CDR3 contains 15 residues. Here the CDR3 reads CAWLQGFVGNTEAFF. The CDR3 DNA reads TGTGCCTGGCTTCAGGGGTTCGTAGGGAACACTGAAGCTTTCTTT.

The chain links TRBV2 to TRBJ1-3, with D hard to call. This CDR3 region has 11 residues. V lost 6 bases, J lost 6 bases, and 6 bases lay in between. Germline V gene lookup returns CDR1 SNHLY and CDR2 FYNNEI. Here the CDR3 DNA reads TGTGCCAGCAGCCAACAAAACACCATATATTTT. This sequence encodes CASSQQNTIYF.

The V call is TRBV11-1, the J call TRBJ1-1, with no clear D. Trimming pared 5 bases from V and 1 base from J, leaving 11 bases between. Germline V gene lookup returns CDR1 SGHAT and CDR2 FQDESV (reference sequence). The CDR3 spans 14 residues. In DNA, the CDR3 is TGTGCCAGCAGCCGGAACCCAGGGAACACTGAAGCTTTCTTT. Encoded protein: CASSRNPGNTEAFF.

The rearrangement uses TRBV28 and TRBJ1-4, with D hard to call. The CDR3 has 14 amino acids. V was cut by 6 bases and J by 3 bases, with 11 bases left in between. In germline, CDR1 is MDHEN, CDR2 SYDVKM. CDR3 nucleotides: TGTGCCAGCAGGACTAGGAGGGCTAATGAAAAACTGTTTTTT. Amino acid sequence: CASRTRRANEKLFF.

The rearrangement joins TRBV27 to TRBJ2-3; 10 nucleotides match TRBD2. The V segment lost 4 bases and the J segment 0 bases; nucleotides outside the gene matches: 16. There are 20 residues in the CDR3. The V gene's germline CDR1 is MNHEY and CDR2 SMNVEV (reference sequence). In DNA, the CDR3 is TGTGCCAGCAGTTCCCCCGGAGTAGCGGGGGGCACGAGGAGCACAGATACGCAGTATTTT. Translating it yields CASSSPGVAGGTRSTDTQYF.

The V gene is TRBV5-4, the J gene TRBJ2-5; 8 nucleotides line up with TRBD2. V gave up 4 bases and J gave up 2 bases; unmatched junction bases: 7. This CDR3 contains 15 residues. In germline, CDR1 is SGHNT, CDR2 YYREEE (reference sequence). The CDR3 loop reads CASSLGGGSQETQYF. The CDR3 DNA reads as TGTGCCAGCAGCCTCGGGGGGGGATCACAAGAGACCCAGTACTTC.

V and J are TRBV2 and TRBJ1-4; 7 positions agree with TRBD1. The CDR3 has 14 amino acids. J was trimmed by 6 bases and V by 7 bases; bases with no gene match: 8. CDR1 is SNHLY and CDR2 is FYNNEI in the germline V gene. The CDR3 region is CASTPDRVYEKLFF. As DNA, the CDR3 is TGTGCCAGCACCCCTGACAGGGTTTATGAAAAACTGTTTTTT.

V is TRBV25-1 and J is TRBJ1-4; 7 bases agree with TRBD1. V shed 6 bases and J 5 bases; nucleotides not matched to a gene: 9. CDR3 length: 15 residues. Germline CDR1 and CDR2: MGHDK and SYGVNS. The CDR3: CASSDPGTVNEKLFF. CDR3 bases: TGTGCCAGCAGCGACCCGGGGACAGTGAATGAAAAACTGTTTTTT.

This chain joins TRBV30 and TRBJ2-1, with D perhaps TRBD1 or TRBD2 (5 bases each). Trimming left V 8 bases short and J 7 bases short, with 15 bases between. The CDR3 runs to 12 residues. The germline V gene encodes CDR1 GTSNPN and CDR2 SVGIG (reference sequence). The CDR3 DNA reads as TGTGCCGGACGGGACGGGAAGAATGAGCAGTTCTTC. Protein product: CAGRDGKNEQFF.

The chain combines TRBV18 with TRBJ1-1, with a tentative D call TRBD1 (5 bases). The CDR3 loop spans 17 amino acids. Germline V gene data show CDR1 as KGHSH and CDR2 as LQKENI. Trimming stripped 6 bases from V and 3 bases from J, with 23 bases between. The CDR3 DNA sequence: TGTGCCAGCTCCCTCAACCTCATCCCGGGGCGGGACACTGAAGCTTTCTTT. Amino acids: CASSLNLIPGRDTEAFF.

The chain uses TRBV7-9 and TRBJ2-5, with 8 bases aligning to TRBD1. Germline CDR1 SEHNR, CDR2 FQNEAQ (reference sequence). Germline trimming cut 0 bases from V and 3 bases from J; bases unmatched to any gene: 6. CDR3 length: 16 amino acids. CDR3 nucleotide sequence: TGTGCCAGCAGCTTAGCGACAGGGGCGAGAGAAGAGACCCAGTACTTC. Protein product: CASSLATGAREETQYF.

J is TRBJ1-5 and V is TRBV2; no clear D gene. The germline V gene encodes CDR1 SNHLY and CDR2 FYNNEI. The CDR3 runs 12 residues. The ends were cut back, 7 bases at V and 5 bases at J, with 9 bases in the middle. The CDR3 spells CASKGGDQPQHF. The CDR3 bases are TGTGCCAGCAAGGGTGGTGATCAGCCCCAGCATTTT.

The chain carries TRBV6-1 and TRBJ2-3; a possible D gene is TRBD2 (5 bases). V lost 0 bases and J lost 2, with 9 bases in between. This CDR3 spans 15 amino acids. CDR1 MNHNS and CDR2 SASEGT come from the germline V gene. This chain's CDR3 is CASSEAAGLTDTQYF. In nucleotides, the CDR3 is TGTGCCAGCAGTGAAGCGGCGGGTCTCACAGATACGCAGTATTTT.